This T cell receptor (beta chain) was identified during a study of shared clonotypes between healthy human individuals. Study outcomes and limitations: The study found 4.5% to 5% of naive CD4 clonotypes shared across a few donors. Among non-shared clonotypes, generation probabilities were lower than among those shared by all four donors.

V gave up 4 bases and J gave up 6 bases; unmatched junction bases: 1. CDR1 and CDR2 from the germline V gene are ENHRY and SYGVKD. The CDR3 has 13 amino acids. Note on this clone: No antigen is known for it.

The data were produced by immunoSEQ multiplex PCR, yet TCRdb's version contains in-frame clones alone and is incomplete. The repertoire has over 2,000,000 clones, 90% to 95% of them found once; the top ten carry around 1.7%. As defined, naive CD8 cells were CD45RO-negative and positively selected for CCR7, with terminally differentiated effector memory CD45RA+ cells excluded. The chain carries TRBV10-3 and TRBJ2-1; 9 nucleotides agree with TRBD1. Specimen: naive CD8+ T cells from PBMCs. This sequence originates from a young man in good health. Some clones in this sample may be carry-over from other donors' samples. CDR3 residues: CAISAGQGNEQFF. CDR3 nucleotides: TGTGCCATCAGTGCGGGACAGGGCAATGAGCAGTTCTTC.